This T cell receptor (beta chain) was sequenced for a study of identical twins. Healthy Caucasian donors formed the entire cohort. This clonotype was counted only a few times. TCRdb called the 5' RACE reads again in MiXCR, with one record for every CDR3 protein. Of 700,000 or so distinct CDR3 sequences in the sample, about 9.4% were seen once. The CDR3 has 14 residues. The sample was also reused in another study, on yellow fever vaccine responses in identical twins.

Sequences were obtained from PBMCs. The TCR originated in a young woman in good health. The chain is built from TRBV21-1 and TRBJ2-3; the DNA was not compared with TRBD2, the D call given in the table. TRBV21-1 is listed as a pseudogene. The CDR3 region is CASSKGRWPDTQYF. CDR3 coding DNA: TGTGCCAGCAGCAAAGGGAGGTGGCCAGATACGCAGTATTTT.